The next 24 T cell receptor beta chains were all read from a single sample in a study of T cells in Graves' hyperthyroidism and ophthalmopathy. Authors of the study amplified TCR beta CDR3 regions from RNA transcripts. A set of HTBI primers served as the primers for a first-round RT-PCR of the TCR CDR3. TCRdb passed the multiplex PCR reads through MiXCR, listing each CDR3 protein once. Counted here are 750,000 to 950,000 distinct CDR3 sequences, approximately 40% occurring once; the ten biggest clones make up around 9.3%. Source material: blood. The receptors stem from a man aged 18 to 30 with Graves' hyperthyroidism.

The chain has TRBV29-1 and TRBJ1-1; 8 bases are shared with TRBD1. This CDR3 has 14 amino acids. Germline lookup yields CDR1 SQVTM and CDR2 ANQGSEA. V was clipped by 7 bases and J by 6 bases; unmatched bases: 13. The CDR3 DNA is TGCAGCGCGGGGGGAACAGGGGGGGCGGCTGAAGCTTTCTTT. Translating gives CSAGGTGGAAEAFF.

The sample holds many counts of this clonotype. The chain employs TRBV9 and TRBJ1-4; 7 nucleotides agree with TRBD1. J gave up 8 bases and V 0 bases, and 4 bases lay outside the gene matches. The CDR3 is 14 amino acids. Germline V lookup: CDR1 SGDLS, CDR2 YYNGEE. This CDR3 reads CASSVDRGGEKLFF. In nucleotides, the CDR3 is TGTGCCAGCAGCGTAGACAGGGGAGGGGAAAAACTGTTTTTT.

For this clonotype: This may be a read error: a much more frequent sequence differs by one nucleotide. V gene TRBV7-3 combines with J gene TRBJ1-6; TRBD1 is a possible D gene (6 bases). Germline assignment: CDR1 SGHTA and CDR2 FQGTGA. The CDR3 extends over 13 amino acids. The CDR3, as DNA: TGTGCCAGCAGCTCAGGGGTTAATTCACCCCCCCACTTT. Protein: CASSSGVNSPPHF.

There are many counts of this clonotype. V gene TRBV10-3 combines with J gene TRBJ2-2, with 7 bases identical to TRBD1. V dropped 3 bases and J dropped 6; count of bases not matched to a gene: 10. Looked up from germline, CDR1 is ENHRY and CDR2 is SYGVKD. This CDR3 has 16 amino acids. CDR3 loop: CAISDRRDRDAGELFF. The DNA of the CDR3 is TGTGCCATCAGTGACCGGAGAGACAGGGACGCCGGGGAGCTGTTTTTT.

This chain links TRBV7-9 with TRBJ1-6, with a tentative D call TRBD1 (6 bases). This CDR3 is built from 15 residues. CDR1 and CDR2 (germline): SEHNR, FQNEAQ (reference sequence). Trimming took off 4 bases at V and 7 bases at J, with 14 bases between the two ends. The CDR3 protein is CASSSSGTPNSPLHF. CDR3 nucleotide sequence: TGTGCCAGCAGCTCAAGCGGGACACCGAATTCACCCCTCCACTTT.

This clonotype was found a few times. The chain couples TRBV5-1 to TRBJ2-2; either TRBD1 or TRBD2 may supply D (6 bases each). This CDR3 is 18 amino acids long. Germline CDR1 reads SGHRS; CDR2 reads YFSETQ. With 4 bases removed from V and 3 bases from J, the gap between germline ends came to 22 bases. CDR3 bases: TGCGCCAGCAGCATGGACAGCCCTGCGGGGCAATACACCGGGGAGCTGTTTTTT. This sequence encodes CASSMDSPAGQYTGELFF. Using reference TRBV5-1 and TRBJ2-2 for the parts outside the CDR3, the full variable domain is KAGVTQTPRYLIKTRGQQVTLSCSPISGHRSVSWYQQTPGQGLQFLFEYFSETQRNKGNFPGRFSGRQFSNSRSEMNVSTLELGDSALYLCASSMDSPAGQYTGELFFGEGSRLTVL.

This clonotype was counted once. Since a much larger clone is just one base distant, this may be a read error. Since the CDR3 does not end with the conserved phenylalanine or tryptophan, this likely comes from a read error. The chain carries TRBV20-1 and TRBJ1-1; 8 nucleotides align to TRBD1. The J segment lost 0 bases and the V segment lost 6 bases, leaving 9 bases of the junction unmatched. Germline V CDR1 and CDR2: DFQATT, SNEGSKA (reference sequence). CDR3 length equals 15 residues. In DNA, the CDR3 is TGCAGTGCCCCTGGACAGGGTGGCATGAACACTGAAGCTTTCCTT. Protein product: CSAPGQGGMNTEAFL.

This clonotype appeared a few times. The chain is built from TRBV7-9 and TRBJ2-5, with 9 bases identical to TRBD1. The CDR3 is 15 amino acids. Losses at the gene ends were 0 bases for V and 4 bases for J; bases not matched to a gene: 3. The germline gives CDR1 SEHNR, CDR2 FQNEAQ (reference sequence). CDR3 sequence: CASSLAGQGRETQYF. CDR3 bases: TGTGCCAGCAGCTTAGCGGGACAGGGAAGAGAGACCCAGTACTTC.

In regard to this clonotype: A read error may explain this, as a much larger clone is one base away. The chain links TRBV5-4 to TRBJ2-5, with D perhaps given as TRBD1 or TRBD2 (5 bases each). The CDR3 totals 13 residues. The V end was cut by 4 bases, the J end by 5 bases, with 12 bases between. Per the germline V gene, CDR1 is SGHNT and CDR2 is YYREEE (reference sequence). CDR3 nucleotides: TGTGCCAGCAGCAAGACTGAGGGGGAGACCCAGTACTTC. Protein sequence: CASSKTEGETQYF.

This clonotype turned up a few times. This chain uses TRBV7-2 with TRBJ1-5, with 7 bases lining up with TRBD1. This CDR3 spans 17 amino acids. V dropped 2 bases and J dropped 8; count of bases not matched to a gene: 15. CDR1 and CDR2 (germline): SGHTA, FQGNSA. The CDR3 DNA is TGTGCCAGCAGCTTACGGCGGGGCAGGGGGGGTGCAAAGCCCCAGCATTTT. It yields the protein CASSLRRGRGGAKPQHF.

CDR3 bases: TGTGCCAGCAGCCGAAGCAAGAACACTGAAGCTTTCTTT. It is translated as CASSRSKNTEAFF. The V gene is TRBV11-3, the J gene TRBJ1-1, with D hard to call. The CDR3 runs 13 residues. Trimming left V 5 bases short and J 1 base short, with 8 bases between. In germline, CDR1 is SGHNT, CDR2 YENEEA.

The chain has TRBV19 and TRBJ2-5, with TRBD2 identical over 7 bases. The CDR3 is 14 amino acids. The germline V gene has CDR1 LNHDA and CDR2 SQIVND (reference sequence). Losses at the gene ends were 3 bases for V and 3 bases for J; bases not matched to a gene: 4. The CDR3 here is CASSIGAGKETQYF. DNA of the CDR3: TGTGCCAGTAGTATTGGAGCGGGAAAAGAGACCCAGTACTTC. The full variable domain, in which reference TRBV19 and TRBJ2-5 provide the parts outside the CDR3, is DGGITQSPKYLFRKEGQNVTLSCEQNLNHDAMYWYRQDPGQGLRLIYYSQIVNDFQKGDIAEGYSVSREKKESFPLTVTSAQKNPTAFYLCASSIGAGKETQYFGPGTRLLVL.

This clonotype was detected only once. CDR3 protein: CASSWGTGVINEKLFF. DNA of the CDR3: TGTGCCAGCAGCTGGGGGACAGGAGTAATTAATGAAAAACTGTTTTTT. The chain carries TRBV7-9 and TRBJ1-4, with TRBD1 matching over 8 bases. Germline loops: CDR1 SEHNR, CDR2 FQNEAQ (reference sequence). V gave up 4 bases and J gave up 4 bases; unmatched junction bases: 8. There are 16 residues in the CDR3.

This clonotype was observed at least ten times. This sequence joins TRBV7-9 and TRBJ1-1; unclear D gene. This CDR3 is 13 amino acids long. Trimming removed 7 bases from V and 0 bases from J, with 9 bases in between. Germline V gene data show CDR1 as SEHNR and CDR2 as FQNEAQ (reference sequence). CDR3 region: CASTLGMNTEAFF. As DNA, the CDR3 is TGTGCCAGCACTTTGGGGATGAACACTGAAGCTTTCTTT.

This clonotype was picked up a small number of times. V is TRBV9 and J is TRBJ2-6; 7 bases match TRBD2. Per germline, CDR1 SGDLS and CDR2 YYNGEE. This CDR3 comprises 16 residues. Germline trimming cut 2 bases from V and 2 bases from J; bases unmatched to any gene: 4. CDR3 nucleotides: TGTGCCAGCAGCGTTGGTGGGACTACTGGGGCCAACGTCCTGACTTTC. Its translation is CASSVGGTTGANVLTF.

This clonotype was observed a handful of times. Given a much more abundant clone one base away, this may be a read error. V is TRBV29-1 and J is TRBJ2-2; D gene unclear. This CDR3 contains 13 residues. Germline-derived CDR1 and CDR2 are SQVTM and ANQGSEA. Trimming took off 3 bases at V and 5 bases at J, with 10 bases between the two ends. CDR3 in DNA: TGCAGCGTTGACACCGCCAAGACCGGGGAGCTGTTTTTT. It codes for CSVDTAKTGELFF.

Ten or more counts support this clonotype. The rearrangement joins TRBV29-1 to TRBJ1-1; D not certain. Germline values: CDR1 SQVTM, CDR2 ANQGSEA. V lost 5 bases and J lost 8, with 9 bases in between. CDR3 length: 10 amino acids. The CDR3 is CSVRTSEAFF. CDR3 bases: TGCAGCGTTCGGACCTCGGAAGCTTTCTTT.

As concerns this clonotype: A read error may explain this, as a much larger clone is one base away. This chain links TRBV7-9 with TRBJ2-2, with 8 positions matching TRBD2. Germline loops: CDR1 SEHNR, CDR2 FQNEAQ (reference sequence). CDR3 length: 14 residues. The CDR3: CASTLAGRTGELFF. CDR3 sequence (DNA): TGTGCCAGCACCTTAGCGGGGAGAACCGGGGAGCTGTTTTTT.

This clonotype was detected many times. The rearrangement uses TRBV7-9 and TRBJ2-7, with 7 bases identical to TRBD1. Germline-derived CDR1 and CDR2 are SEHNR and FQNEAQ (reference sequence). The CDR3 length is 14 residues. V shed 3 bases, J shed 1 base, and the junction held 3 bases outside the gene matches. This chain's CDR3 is CASSFPGGSYEQYF. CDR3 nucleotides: TGTGCCAGCAGCTTCCCAGGGGGATCCTACGAGCAGTACTTC.

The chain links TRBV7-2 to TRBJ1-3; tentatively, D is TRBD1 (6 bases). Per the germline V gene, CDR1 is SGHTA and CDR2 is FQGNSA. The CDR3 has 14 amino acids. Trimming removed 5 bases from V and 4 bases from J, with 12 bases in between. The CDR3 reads CASSPGTYGNTIYF. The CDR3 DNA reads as TGTGCCAGCAGCCCCGGGACATACGGAAACACCATATATTTT.

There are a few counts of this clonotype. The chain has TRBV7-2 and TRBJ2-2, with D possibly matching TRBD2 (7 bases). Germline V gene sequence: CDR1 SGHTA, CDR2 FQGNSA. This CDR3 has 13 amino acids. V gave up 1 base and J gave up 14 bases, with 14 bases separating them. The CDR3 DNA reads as TGTGCCAGCAGCTTAGGCGGGGGCGGAGGACTGTTTTTT. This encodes CASSLGGGGGLFF.

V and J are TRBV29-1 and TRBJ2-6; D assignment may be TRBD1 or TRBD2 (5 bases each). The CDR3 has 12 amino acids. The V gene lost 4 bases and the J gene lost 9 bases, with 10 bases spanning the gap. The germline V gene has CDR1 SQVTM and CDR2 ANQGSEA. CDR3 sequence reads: CSVAEGYNVLTF. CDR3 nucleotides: TGCAGCGTTGCTGAGGGGTACAACGTCCTGACTTTC. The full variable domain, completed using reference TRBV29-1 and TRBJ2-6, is SAVISQKPSRDICQRGTSLTIQCQVDSQVTMMFWYRQQPGQSLTLIATANQGSEATYESGFVIDKFPISRPNLTFSTLTVSNMSPEDSSIYLCSVAEGYNVLTFGAGSRLTVL.

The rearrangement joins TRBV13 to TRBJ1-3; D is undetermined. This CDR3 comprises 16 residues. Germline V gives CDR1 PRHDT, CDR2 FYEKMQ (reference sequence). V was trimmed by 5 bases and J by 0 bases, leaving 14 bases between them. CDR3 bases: TGTGCCAGCAGCGTTGAATCTGGGAACTCTGGAAACACCATATATTTT. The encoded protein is CASSVESGNSGNTIYF.

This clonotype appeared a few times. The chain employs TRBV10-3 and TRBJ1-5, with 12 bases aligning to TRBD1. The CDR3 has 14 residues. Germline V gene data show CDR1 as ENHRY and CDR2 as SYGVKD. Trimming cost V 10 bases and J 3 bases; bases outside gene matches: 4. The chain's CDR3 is CATGTGGLNQPQHF. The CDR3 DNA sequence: TGTGCCACCGGGACAGGGGGCCTCAATCAGCCCCAGCATTTT.